This T cell receptor (beta chain) was recovered during a study of T cell clonotyping in hematopoietic cell transplantation (dated by TCRdb to about 2021). Some background on the complete study: Pretransplant recipient samples were obtained after cytoreduction. The study collected over a hundred blood samples from 35 to 45 consecutive transplant recipients and their related donors. Recruitment of patients was conducted between late 2015 and January 2017, and follow-up was continued until late 2020 or death.

With the immunoSEQ assay, which is a bias-controlled multiplex PCR relying on V- and J-specific primers, TCR beta CDR3 regions were amplified from genomic DNA. In a second PCR step, a proprietary barcode and Illumina adapter sequences were attached to the CDR3 amplicons. An Illumina MiSeq instrument was used to sequence the CDR3 libraries. As for the authors' bioinformatics: Export and quality control were done with immunoSEQ Analyzer 3.0, while downstream analyses used R Bioconductor and Immunarch. Only productive rearrangements in the normalized downsampled data set were used to calculate repertoire metrics. In the normalized cohort, a clonotype counted as pathologically expanded if the clonotype was larger than 5 templates. Repertoire diversity was measured with the Inverse Simpson Index. CMV-specificity analyses were carried out on the non-normalized data set to capture all clonotypes. The immuneACCESS repertoire file appears here via TCRdb, limited to in-frame rearrangements. These files lack a portion of the clones; in checked studies, under half of the deficit traces to unresolved V genes, and the cause of the others is not known. The DNA was the basis for D and trimming; V, J and clone size are from that table. Counted in this sample were under 45,000 clones; roughly 95% of them appeared once. The top ten clones comprise 1.5% to 2% of the sample.

Sample time point, as interpreted from the label and publication: recipient sample about 28 days before transplant, after cytoreduction. Blood from recipients was drawn roughly 28 days before transplant, then again at days 30, 100 and 180 after transplant. Nuclei Lysis Solution was used to extract genomic DNA from fresh or cryopreserved unfractionated peripheral blood mononuclear cells. The full study reports these points: Inverse Simpson Index values from donors and from recipients before transplant predicted broader TCR repertoire diversity after transplant. Sample size was limited, and cells were not sorted, so CD4 and CD8 repertoire contributions could not be separated. After transplant, TCR diversity in recipients dropped, and pathologically expanded clonotypes increased progressively from day 30 to day 180. Recipient repertoires showed only a small fraction of overlap with donor repertoires, and over 95% appeared de novo at the given depth.

Concerning this clone itself: There is no known antigen for this receptor. Per-nucleotide qualities are absent, and no much larger clonotype sits a single base away.

Between the V and J ends, shortened by 4 bases and 2 bases respectively, the junction contains 12 bases. The cysteine opens and the phenylalanine closes a CDR3 of 15 amino acids. The read is trimmed to its CDR3 DNA, 45 bases read in frame from base 1. Based on the germline V gene (reference sequence), the CDR1 and CDR2 sequences are SGHNT and YYREEE. This receptor was taken from a man aged 40-50 years with chronic myeloid leukemia. Some clones in this sample may be carry-over from other donors' samples. The sequencing used peripheral blood mononuclear cells, collected before stem cell transplant. The chain is assembled from TRBV5-4 and TRBJ2-2; the D region possibly corresponds to TRBD2 (5 bases align). The DNA reads as follows: TGTGCCAGCAGCACGGGATTTTTCAACACCGGGGAGCTGTTTTTT. It is translated as CASSTGFFNTGELFF.